This T cell receptor (beta chain) was profiled in a study of blood T cells in healthy people across ages. There are 18 residues in the CDR3. Per germline, CDR1 MNHEY and CDR2 SVGAGI. The ends were cut back, 4 bases at V and 0 bases at J, with 19 bases in the middle. Alongside a J-beta primer mix, a sample-barcoded 5' primer served in a second PCR lasting roughly 6 to 12 cycles. TCRdb processed the 5' RACE reads anew with MiXCR; each CDR3 protein has one entry. The repertoire holds more than 1,000,000 distinct CDR3 sequences, 25% seen once, with 0.65% to 0.95% in the top ten. In addition, the sample was reused for a study of T cells of mothers and their children. That paper states: Three healthy Caucasian mothers, along with their six children, served as the donors. Every mother supplied over 9.5 million TCR beta CDR3 reads and every child a few million. No persistent microchimeric T cell clones were detected at approximately 91 clones per million clonotypes sensitivity.

J is TRBJ1-5 and V is TRBV6-5, with D possibly being TRBD1 (6 bases). Material for sequencing was blood. The source of this sequence is a girl aged 2-10 years in good health. In DNA form, the CDR3 reads TGTGCCAGCAGTTCCAGGGGCTCAATTACTCATAGCAATCAGCCCCAGCATTTT. Translation gives CASSSRGSITHSNQPQHF.